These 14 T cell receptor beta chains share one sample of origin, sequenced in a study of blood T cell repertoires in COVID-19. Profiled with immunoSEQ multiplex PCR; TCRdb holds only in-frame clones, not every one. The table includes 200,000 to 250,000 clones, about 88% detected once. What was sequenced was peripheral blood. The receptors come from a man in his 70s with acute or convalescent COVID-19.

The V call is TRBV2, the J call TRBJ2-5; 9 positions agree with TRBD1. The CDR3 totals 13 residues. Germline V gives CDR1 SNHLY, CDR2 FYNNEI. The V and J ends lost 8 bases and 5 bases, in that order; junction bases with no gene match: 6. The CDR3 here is CASASGTGETQYF. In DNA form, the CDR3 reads TGTGCCAGCGCCTCTGGGACAGGGGAGACCCAGTACTTC.

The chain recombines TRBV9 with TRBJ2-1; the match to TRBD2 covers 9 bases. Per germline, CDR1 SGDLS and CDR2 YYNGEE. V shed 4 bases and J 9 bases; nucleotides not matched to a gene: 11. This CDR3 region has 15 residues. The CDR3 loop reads CASSPRASGMGEQFF. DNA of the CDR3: TGTGCCAGCAGCCCTCGGGCTAGCGGGATGGGTGAGCAGTTCTTC. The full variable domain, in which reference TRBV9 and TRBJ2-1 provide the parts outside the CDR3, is DSGVTQTPKHLITATGQRVTLRCSPRSGDLSVYWYQQSLDQGLQFLIQYYNGEERAKGNILERFSAQQFPDLHSELNLSSLELGDSALYFCASSPRASGMGEQFFGPGTRLTVL.

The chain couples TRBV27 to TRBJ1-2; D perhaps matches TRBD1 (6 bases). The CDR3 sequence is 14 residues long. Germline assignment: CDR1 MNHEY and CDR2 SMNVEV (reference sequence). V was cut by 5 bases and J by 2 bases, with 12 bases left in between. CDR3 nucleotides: TGTGCCAGCAGTCCCGGGACACTGAACTATGGCTACACCTTC. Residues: CASSPGTLNYGYTF.

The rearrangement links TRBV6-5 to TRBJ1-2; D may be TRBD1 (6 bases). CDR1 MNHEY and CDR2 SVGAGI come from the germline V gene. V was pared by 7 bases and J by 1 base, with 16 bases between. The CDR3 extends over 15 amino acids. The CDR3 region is CASKLRGIGNYGYTF. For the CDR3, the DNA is TGTGCCAGCAAGCTCAGGGGAATAGGTAACTATGGCTACACCTTC.

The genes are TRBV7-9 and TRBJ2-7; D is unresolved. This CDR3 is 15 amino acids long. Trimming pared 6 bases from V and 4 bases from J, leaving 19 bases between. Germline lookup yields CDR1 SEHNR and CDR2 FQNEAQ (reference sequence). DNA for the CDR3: TGTGCCAGCAGTCTAGGTAGCCTCCCTTCTTACGAGCAGTACTTC. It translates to CASSLGSLPSYEQYF.

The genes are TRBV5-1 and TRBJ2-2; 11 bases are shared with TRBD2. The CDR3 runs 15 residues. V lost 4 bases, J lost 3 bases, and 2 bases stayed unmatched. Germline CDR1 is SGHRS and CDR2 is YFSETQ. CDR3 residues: CASSRSGRDTGELFF. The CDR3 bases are TGCGCCAGCAGCCGTAGCGGGAGGGACACCGGGGAGCTGTTTTTT.

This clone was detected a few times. The CDR3 is CAIREGPTDEAFF. The CDR3 coding sequence is TGTGCCATCAGAGAGGGGCCGACCGATGAAGCTTTCTTT. The chain employs TRBV10-3 and TRBJ1-1; possibly TRBD1 for D (5 bases). The CDR3 covers 13 residues. V dropped 6 bases and J dropped 7 bases, with 15 bases sitting between them. Germline loops: CDR1 ENHRY, CDR2 SYGVKD.

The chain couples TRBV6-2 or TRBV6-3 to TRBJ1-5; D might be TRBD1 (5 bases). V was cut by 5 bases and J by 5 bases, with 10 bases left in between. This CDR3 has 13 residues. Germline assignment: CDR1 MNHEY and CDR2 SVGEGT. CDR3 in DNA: TGTGCCAGCAGTCAAGACAGCTATCAGCCCCAGCATTTT. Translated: CASSQDSYQPQHF.

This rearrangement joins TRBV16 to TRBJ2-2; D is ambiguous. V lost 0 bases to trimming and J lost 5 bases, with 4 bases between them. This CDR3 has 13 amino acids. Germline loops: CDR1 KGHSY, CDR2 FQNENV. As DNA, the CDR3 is TGTGCCAGCAGCCAATCACAGACCGGGGAGCTGTTTTTT. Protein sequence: CASSQSQTGELFF.

DNA of the CDR3: TGTGCCATCAGTGAGTCTAGCGGGAGCATCAATGAGCAGTTCTTC. Translated, it gives CAISESSGSINEQFF. The chain combines TRBV10-3 with TRBJ2-1; TRBD2 matches 9 bases. After removal of 0 bases from V and 6 bases from J, the junction contained 3 bases not matched to a gene. Germline V gene lookup returns CDR1 ENHRY and CDR2 SYGVKD. The CDR3 has 15 amino acids.

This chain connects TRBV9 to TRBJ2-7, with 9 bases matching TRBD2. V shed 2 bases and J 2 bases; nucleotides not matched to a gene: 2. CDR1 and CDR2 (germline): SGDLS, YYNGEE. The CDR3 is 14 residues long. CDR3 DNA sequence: TGTGCCAGCAGCGTGACTAGCGGTACCTACGAGCAGTACTTC. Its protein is CASSVTSGTYEQYF.

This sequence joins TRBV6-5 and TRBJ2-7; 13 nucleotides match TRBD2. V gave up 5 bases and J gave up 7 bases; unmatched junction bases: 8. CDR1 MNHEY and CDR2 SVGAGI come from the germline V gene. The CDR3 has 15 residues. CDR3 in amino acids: CASSHRTSGRWEQYF. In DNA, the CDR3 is TGTGCCAGCAGTCACCGGACTAGCGGGAGATGGGAGCAGTACTTC.

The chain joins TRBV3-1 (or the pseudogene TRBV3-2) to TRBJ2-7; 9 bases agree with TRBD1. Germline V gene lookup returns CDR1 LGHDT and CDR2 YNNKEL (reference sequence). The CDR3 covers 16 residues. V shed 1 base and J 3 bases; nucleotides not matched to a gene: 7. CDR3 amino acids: CASSQVGRDRVYEQYF. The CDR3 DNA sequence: TGTGCCAGCAGCCAAGTTGGACGGGACAGGGTCTACGAGCAGTACTTC.

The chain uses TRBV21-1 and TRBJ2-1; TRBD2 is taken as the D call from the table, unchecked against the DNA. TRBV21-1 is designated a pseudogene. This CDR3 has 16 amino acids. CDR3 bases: TGTGCCAGCAGCAAAGAATTGTGCGAGGGAACCAATGAGCAGTTCTTC. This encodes CASSKELCEGTNEQFF.